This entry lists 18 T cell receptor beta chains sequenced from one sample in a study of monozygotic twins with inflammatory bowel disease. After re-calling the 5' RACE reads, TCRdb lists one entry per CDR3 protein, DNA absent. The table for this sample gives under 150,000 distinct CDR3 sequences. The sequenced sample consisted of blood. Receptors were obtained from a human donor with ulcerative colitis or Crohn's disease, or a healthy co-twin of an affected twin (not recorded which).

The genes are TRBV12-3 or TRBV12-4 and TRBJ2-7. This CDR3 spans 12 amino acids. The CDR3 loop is CASSLTGVEQYF.

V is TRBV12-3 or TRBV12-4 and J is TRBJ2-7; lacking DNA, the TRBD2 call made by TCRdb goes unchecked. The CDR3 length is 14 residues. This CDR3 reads CASSLEAGEGEQYF.

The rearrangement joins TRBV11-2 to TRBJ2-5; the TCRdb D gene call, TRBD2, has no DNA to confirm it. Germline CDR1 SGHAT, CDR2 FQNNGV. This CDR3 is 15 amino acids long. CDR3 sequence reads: CASSFKTLGPETQYF.

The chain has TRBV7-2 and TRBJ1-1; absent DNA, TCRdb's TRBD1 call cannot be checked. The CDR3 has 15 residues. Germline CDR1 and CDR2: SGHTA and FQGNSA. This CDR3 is CASSFASDRVVGAFF.

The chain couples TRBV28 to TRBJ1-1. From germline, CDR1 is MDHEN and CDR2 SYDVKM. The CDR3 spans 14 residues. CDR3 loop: CASSLVQRDTEAFF.

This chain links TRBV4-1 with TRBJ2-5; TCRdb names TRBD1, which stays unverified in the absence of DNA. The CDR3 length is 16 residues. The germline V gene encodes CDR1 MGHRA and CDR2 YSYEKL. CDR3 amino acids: CASSQDLAGGEETQYF.

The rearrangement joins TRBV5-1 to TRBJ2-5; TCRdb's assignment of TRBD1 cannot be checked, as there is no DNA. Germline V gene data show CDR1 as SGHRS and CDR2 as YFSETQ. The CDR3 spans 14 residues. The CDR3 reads CASSTWTGTETQYF. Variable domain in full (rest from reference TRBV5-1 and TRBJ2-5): KAGVTQTPRYLIKTRGQQVTLSCSPISGHRSVSWYQQTPGQGLQFLFEYFSETQRNKGNFPGRFSGRQFSNSRSEMNVSTLELGDSALYLCASSTWTGTETQYFGPGTRLLVL.

CDR3 protein: CASTRLTGTANYEQYF. The rearrangement uses TRBV12-3 or TRBV12-4 and TRBJ2-7; TCRdb designates TRBD1, a call that cannot be tested without DNA. The CDR3 consists of 16 residues.

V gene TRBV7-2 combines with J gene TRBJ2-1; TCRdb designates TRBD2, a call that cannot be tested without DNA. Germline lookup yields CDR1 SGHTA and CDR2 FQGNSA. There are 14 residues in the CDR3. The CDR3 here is CASSPSLSYNEQFF. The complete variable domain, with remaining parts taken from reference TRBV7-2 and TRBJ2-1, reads GAGVSQSPSNKVTEKGKDVELRCDPISGHTALYWYRQSLGQGLEFLIYFQGNSAPDKSGLPSDRFSAERTGGSVSTLTIQRTQQEDSAVYLCASSPSLSYNEQFFGPGTRLTVL.

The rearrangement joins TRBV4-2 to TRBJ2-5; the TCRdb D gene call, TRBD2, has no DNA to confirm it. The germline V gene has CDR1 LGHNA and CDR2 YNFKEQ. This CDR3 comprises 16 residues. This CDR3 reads CASSQGVAGAQETQYF.

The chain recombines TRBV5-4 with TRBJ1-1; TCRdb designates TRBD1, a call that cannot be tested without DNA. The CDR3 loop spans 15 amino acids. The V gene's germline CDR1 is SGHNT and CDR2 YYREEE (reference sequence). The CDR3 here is CASSFRGAESTEAFF.

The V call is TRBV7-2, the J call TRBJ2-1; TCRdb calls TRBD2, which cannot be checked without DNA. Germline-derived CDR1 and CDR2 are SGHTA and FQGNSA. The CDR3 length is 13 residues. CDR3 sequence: CASSVSPGGEQFF.

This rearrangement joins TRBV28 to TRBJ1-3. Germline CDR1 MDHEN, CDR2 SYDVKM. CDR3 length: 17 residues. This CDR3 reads CASRPQKGPRAGNTIYF.

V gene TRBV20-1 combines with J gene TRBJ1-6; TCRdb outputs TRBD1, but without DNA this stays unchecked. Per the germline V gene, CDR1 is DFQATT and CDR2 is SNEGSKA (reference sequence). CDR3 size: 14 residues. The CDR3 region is CSASAQTGDSPLHF.

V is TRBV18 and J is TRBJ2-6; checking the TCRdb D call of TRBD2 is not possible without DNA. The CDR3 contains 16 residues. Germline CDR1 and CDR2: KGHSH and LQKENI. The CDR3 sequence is CASSPNGITGANVLTF.

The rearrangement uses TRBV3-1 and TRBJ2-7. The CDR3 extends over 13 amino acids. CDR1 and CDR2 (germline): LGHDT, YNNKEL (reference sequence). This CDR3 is CASSQDISGEQYF.

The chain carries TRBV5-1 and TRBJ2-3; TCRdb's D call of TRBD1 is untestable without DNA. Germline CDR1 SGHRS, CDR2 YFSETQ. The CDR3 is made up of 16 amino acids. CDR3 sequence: CASSLGRGPSTDTQYF. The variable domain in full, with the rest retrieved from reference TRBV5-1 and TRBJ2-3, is KAGVTQTPRYLIKTRGQQVTLSCSPISGHRSVSWYQQTPGQGLQFLFEYFSETQRNKGNFPGRFSGRQFSNSRSEMNVSTLELGDSALYLCASSLGRGPSTDTQYFGPGTRLTVL.

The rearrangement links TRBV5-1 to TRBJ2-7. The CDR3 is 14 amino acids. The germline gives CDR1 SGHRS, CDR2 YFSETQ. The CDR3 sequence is CASSLVSQLYEQYF.